This T cell receptor (beta chain) was recorded in a study of cytomegalovirus exposure and HLA in healthy donors (dated by TCRdb to about 2017). Some background on the complete study: An earlier analysis of a few hundred of the donors reported under 300 Gb of sequence data and some 110 million unique TCR beta sequences obtained from roughly 180 million T cells. The later analysis used no new phenotypic data to find candidate immune exposures, relying instead on TCR beta sequences and their occurrence across donors. In addition to the first cohort of around 670 subjects, a separate validation cohort of approximately 110 different subjects was used. The genetic ancestry cluster associated with self-reported Caucasian donors included roughly four fifths of the roughly 360 genotyped donors. A later genetic analysis used genome-wide SNP genotypes for about 65% of the roughly 670 donors, treating that subset as a discovery cohort. HLA typing included class I and class II loci at four-digit resolution. Donor age, sex, ethnicity and CMV serostatus were compiled alongside the repertoire data. Roughly 5 DR-DQ haplotypes were handled as single units for association and clustering because linkage in the cohort was strong. The study combined high-throughput TCR immunosequencing, statistical association of individual TCRs with disease status, and machine learning to predict cytomegalovirus infection status. An early release covering approximately 600 HLA-typed donors comprised roughly 300 gigabases of sequencing data and around 85 million unique TCR sequences. The study used immunosequencing to profile the T cell repertoires of 670 or so subjects and linked those repertoires to cytomegalovirus serostatus. The study aimed to test whether signatures of past pathogen exposure could be identified by cataloging public T cell receptors. A later analysis re-examined previously published TCR beta repertoires from 600 to 700 donors and added high-resolution HLA genotyping to investigate patterns of TCR occurrence. Among about 400 genotyped donors of the cohort, an average of about 220,000 unique TCR beta nucleotide sequences was sequenced per donor, of which about 19% were non-productive. Typing coverage differed by locus: A, B, C, DRB1 and DQB1 were typed in roughly 629-640 donors, DQA1 in roughly 510, DPA1 in some 600, and DPB1 in approximately 450. All discovery cohort repertoires had been generated on a single sequencing platform. An earlier analysis of around 540 of the donors applied high-throughput TCR beta sequencing to assess whether each TCR beta V gene segment acted as functional or pseudogenic. Overall results and qualifications from the work: Because the 87-base-pair reads could not distinguish some IMGT-functional V segments, including TRBV6-2 and TRBV6-3, those segments were excluded. Most CMV-associated TCR beta chains appeared to be HLA-restricted in a later analysis, and the HLA associations seemed to be driven largely by CMV exposure. In an earlier analysis of approximately 600 of the donors, most TCR beta V segments were observed in productive rearrangements about 87% or about 30% of the time, broadly matching IMGT annotations. CMV serostatus was the only immune exposure information available for the cohort. In both the original and validation cohorts, the classifier was reported to diagnose cytomegalovirus status with high specificity and sensitivity. Because some donors lacked HLA typing at each locus, the association tests relied only on the typed subset. Presence/absence analyses assumed roughly uniform sequencing depth across donors, an assumption that may not hold. Across donors, most TCR sequences were observed very rarely, whereas some public TCRs were present in many individuals. The sequencing pipeline was judged likely to have produced a cluster of highly shared sequence variants as a technical artifact. Strong co-occurrence of HLA alleles, especially DR and DQ, made assigning TCR associations to individual alleles difficult. According to a later analysis, TCR association rates differed among HLA loci, with DRB1 alleles showing the most associated TCRs and HLA-C alleles showing the fewest. In vitro tests confirmed that a few of the cytomegalovirus-associated TCR beta chains recognize cytomegalovirus antigens. In the study, around 150 TCR beta chains were listed as associated with cytomegalovirus. The authors suggested that the approach could potentially be extended to other disease states and immunological phenotypes. In a later genetic analysis, a missense DCLRE1C variant was associated with V-gene and J-gene trimming of TCR beta chains, and the association was replicated in an independent cohort. Several of the top co-occurrence clusters appeared to be linked to parvovirus B19, influenza, CMV and Epstein-Barr virus, according to a later analysis. A later genetic analysis reported fewer N-insertions in productive TCRs among donors in an Asian-associated ancestry cluster than the roughly 690-donor mean. A further reported finding was that TCR beta sequences accurately predicted the HLA-A and HLA-B alleles for most subjects in the first cohort. Correlated functional status among segregating V segments might reflect linkage disequilibrium, but an unknown experimental factor could not be ruled out. At a false discovery rate of 0.05, a later analysis linked approximately 18,000 TCR beta sequences to specific HLA alleles. Only TCR beta chains were sequenced in this cohort, and the absence of alpha or paired-chain data limited detectable features. A later analysis found that HLA-associated TCR beta chains were more clonally expanded and had lower generation probabilities than equally common non-associated chains. The earlier analysis of 587 of the donors excluded 15 to 20 rarely observed V segments, including chromosome 9 orphons, because counts were too low.

The cohort comprised around 690 healthy bone marrow donors. All cohort members were sampled while nominally healthy, although unrecorded immune exposures were likely present. The donor tested CMV seronegative and was one of the 352 seronegative cohort members. Every donor gave a peripheral blood sample, and the peripheral blood mononuclear cells from that sample were used for TCR beta sequencing. The Qiagen DNeasy Blood Extraction Kit was used to extract genomic DNA from the blood cell samples. The CDR3 spans 13 residues, from the cysteine through the phenylalanine. Just CDR3 DNA is preserved here, 39 bases in frame from base 1. Trimming takes 3 bases from V and 1 base from J, and the germline ends sit 6 bases apart. Sequences LNHDA (CDR1) and SQIVND (CDR2) are obtained from the germline V gene (reference sequence). Libraries came from the immunoSEQ multiplex PCR assay. For the multiplex PCR, a mixture combining 60 forward primers for TCR Vbeta segments and 13 reverse primers for TCR Jbeta segments was used. A multiplex PCR assay on genomic DNA amplified the CDR3 region of rearranged TCR beta genes. The amplified TCR beta libraries were sequenced on the Illumina HiSeq System as 87-base-pair reads. As for the authors' bioinformatics: A later analysis tallied 75 million to 95 million unique TCR beta chains across the 610 or so repertoires, and around 12 million of those chains were shared by two or more donors. Raw reads were error-corrected and collapsed into unique sequences with a nearest-neighbor algorithm that merged closely related sequences to remove PCR and sequencing errors. To assign V, D and J gene segments, CDR3 sequences were aligned to IMGT reference sequences. For a sequence to be retained, at least a six-nucleotide match to both a V gene segment and a J gene segment was required. Rearrangements were classified as productive when the CDR3 lacked stop codons and remained in frame with V and J, and all other rearrangements were classified as non-productive. CDR3 was defined by IMGT convention, running from the second conserved V-encoded cysteine to the conserved J-encoded phenylalanine. Sequences without an unambiguous match to a single V gene segment were excluded from the earlier analysis of several hundred of the donors. An earlier analysis of 587 of the donors classified V segments as functional when productive rearrangements were above 56.7% and as segregating when the standard deviation between donors was above 5%. A statistical classification framework was built to diagnose cytomegalovirus status from the catalog of TCR beta chain sequences. V and J gene assignment, in a later analysis, came from comparing TCR nucleotide sequences with IMGT/GENE-DB human TR gene sequences. The TCRdist pipeline was used in a later analysis to assign CDR3 sequences and most-parsimonious VDJ recombination scenarios. In a later analysis, each TCR beta chain was defined by its CDR3 amino acid sequence together with its V-gene family, and reads without a unique V-gene family were excluded. As a way to deal with suspected cross-contamination and a sequencing artifact, a later analysis dropped nearly 600 nucleotide sequences that were highly shared and had low generation probability. In a later analysis, a clonal expansion index for each public chain was calculated from normalized within-repertoire ranks of inferred template counts. In a later analysis, generation probabilities were computed using a VDJ recombination model fitted to out-of-frame rearrangements, and the results were checked against IGoR. In a later analysis, TCR-TCR, TCR-HLA and TCR-CMV co-occurrence was scored with hypergeometric tests, and a repertoire-size bias correction was applied to TCR pairs. To estimate false discovery rates, a later analysis permuted the HLA or CMV assignments 20 times. A later analysis grouped co-occurring TCRs with DBSCAN, adding TCRdist sequence similarity when clustering within HLA-allele-positive subsets. Co-occurrence clustering excluded repertoires with fewer than 30,000 or more than 120,000 public chains, plus five with anomalous nucleotide sharing. Imported from immuneACCESS, the table was reduced by TCRdb to in-frame sequences with V and J called. These copies leave out some clones; in studies compared against another copy, an unresolved V gene accounts for under half, and the cause of the remainder is not known. V, J and clone size are those of that table, while D and trimming were read from the DNA. Across this sample there are some 90,000 clones, with about 74% seen only once. Around 2.8% of the sample is in the top ten clones.

For this clone: Its antigen is currently not known. Base-call qualities are not available, and no considerably larger clone is one nucleotide away.

The sequenced sample consisted of PBMCs. This TCR came from a man aged 40-50 years in good health and CMV-seronegative. This receptor chain uses TRBV19 and TRBJ1-1; TRBD1 is possibly the D segment (5 matching bases). The DNA reads TGTGCCAGTAGTATTGACAGGAACACTGAAGCTTTCTTT. Translated, this is CASSIDRNTEAFF.